This TCR beta chain is from a study of early T cells in non-severe SARS-CoV-2 infection. Background on the study: Alpha and beta chains were unpaired, from unsorted whole-blood bulk RNA.

Study results and caveats: Using VDJdb, the matching emphasized anti-spike CD8 responses while missing private and CD4 specificities.

This clonotype was counted a few times. Its antigen is as yet unknown. Germline CDR1 and CDR2: DFQATT and SNEGSKA (reference sequence). V lost 0 bases to trimming and J lost 5 bases; unmatched junction nucleotides: 4. CDR3 length equals 15 residues. Individual cDNA molecules were tagged with unique molecular identifiers, the study reported. MiXCR was run by TCRdb on the 5' RACE reads, yielding one entry per CDR3 protein. The profile shows 95,000 to 110,000 distinct CDR3 sequences, 11% of them singletons. The rearrangement joins TRBV20-1 to TRBJ2-7; 13 positions agree with TRBD2. The sequenced material came from whole blood. This clonotype originated in an adult who was a healthcare worker with PCR-confirmed SARS-CoV-2 infection or an uninfected control (not recorded which). Here the CDR3 DNA reads TGCAGTGCTAGAGATAGGACTAGCGGGAGTCACGAGCAGTACTTC. This translates into CSARDRTSGSHEQYF.